Sequencing of this T cell receptor (beta chain) was carried out in a study of regulatory T cells in long-lasting Graves disease. iRepertoire HTBI primers and Arm-PCR of CDR3 regions built TCR beta libraries. TCRdb ran MiXCR on the multiplex PCR reads and lists one entry per CDR3 protein. Among around 500,000 distinct CDR3 sequences, about 13% were seen once, and the ten largest hold about 10%. This clonotype was seen many times. The CDR3 contains 12 residues. Germline lookup yields CDR1 SNHLY and CDR2 FYNNEI. V dropped 6 bases and J dropped 5 bases, with 11 bases sitting between them. The time point was: newly diagnosed GD, antithyroid drugs for less than 3 months. After RNA was extracted from PBMCs, the TCR library was made from it. This same sample was also part of a study on T cells in Graves' hyperthyroidism and ophthalmopathy. That publication notes: Every diagnosis used clinical symptoms, serum thyroxine and TRAb, thyroid ultrasound and orbital computed tomography. HTBI primers were employed in a first-round RT-PCR of the TCR CDR3.

This sequence joins TRBV2 and TRBJ2-7; unclear D gene. This TCR was recovered from a man aged 25 to 40 with Graves disease. Sequenced material: peripheral blood mononuclear cells (PBMCs), taken at new diagnosis, from a patient treated with antithyroid drugs. The CDR3: CASRTGANEQYF. As DNA, the CDR3 is TGTGCCAGCAGGACCGGCGCGAACGAGCAGTACTTC.